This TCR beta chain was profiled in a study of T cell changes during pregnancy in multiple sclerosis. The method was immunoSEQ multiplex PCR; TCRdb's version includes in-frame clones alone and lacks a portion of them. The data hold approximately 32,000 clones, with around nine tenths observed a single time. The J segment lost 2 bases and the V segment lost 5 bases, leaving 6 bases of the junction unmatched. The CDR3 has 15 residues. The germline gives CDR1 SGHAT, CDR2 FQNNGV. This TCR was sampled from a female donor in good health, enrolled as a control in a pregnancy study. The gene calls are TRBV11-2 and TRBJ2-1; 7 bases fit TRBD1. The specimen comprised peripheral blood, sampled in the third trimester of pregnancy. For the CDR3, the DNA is TGTGCCAGCAGCGAAAACAGGGGTACCTACAATGAGCAGTTCTTC. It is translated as CASSENRGTYNEQFF.